The 19 T cell receptor beta chains presented below share a single source sample, sequenced in a study of T-cell memory formation after mild COVID-19. TCRdb ran MiXCR on the 5' RACE reads and lists one entry per CDR3 protein. Among just under 550,000 distinct CDR3 sequences listed, roughly 21% were seen once. The sequencing sample was made of PBMCs or a T cell subset sorted from them (not recorded which). Every receptor here comes from an adult woman who had mild COVID-19 (a few samples of this study predate the infection). Cell type and time point are not known.

The rearrangement joins TRBV2 to TRBJ2-1; D is undetermined. The V and J ends lost 5 bases and 8 bases respectively, with 7 bases between them. Germline lookup yields CDR1 SNHLY and CDR2 FYNNEI. The CDR3 is 11 residues long. This CDR3 is CASSKTDEQFF. The CDR3 DNA is TGTGCCAGCAGTAAGACCGATGAGCAGTTCTTC.

The chain carries TRBV6-5 and TRBJ1-2, with 8 positions matching TRBD1. This CDR3 is built from 15 residues. The ends lost 0 bases at V and 8 bases at J; junction bases unmatched: 8. Germline CDR1 and CDR2: MNHEY and SVGAGI. CDR3 amino acids: CASSYSQGALRGYTF. The CDR3 nucleotides read TGTGCCAGCAGTTACTCGCAGGGGGCGCTACGCGGCTACACCTTC.

The chain employs TRBV12-3 or TRBV12-4 and TRBJ2-1; 9 bases fit TRBD2. The CDR3 length is 14 residues. The trim removed 2 bases at V and 9 bases at J, leaving 5 bases unmatched. CDR3 sequence reads: CASSLWTSAGEQFF. CDR3 DNA: TGTGCCAGCAGTTTATGGACTAGCGCCGGTGAGCAGTTCTTC.

The chain has TRBV7-6 and TRBJ2-1, with TRBD2 matching 14 bases. V was clipped by 5 bases and J by 0 bases; unmatched bases: 9. In germline, CDR1 is SGHVS, CDR2 FNYEAQ. There are 19 residues in the CDR3. The DNA for the CDR3 is TGTGCCAGCAGCGGGACTAGCGGGGGATATATGAGCTCCTACAATGAGCAGTTCTTC. Encoded protein: CASSGTSGGYMSSYNEQFF.

Only a few counts were recorded for this clonotype. The chain couples TRBV25-1 to TRBJ1-3; D is perhaps TRBD1 (5 bases). Trimming cost V 8 bases and J 0 bases, with 11 bases left between them. Germline V gives CDR1 MGHDK, CDR2 SYGVNS. The CDR3 spans 14 residues. The CDR3 reads CASSDSNSGNTIYF. For the CDR3, the DNA is TGTGCCAGCTCTGACAGCAACTCTGGAAACACCATATATTTT.

This clonotype came up many times. This sequence joins TRBV29-1 and TRBJ1-1; no clear D. Germline loops: CDR1 SQVTM, CDR2 ANQGSEA. CDR3 length: 14 amino acids. Trimming took 0 bases from V and 4 from J, leaving 12 bases between them. CDR3: CSVEEGGMGTEAFF. The CDR3 DNA sequence: TGCAGCGTTGAAGAGGGAGGGATGGGCACTGAAGCTTTCTTT. Filled out from reference TRBV29-1 and TRBJ1-1, the complete variable domain reads SAVISQKPSRDICQRGTSLTIQCQVDSQVTMMFWYRQQPGQSLTLIATANQGSEATYESGFVIDKFPISRPNLTFSTLTVSNMSPEDSSIYLCSVEEGGMGTEAFFGQGTRLTVV.

The rearrangement joins TRBV6-6 to TRBJ2-5, with TRBD1 matching over 9 bases. Germline assignment: CDR1 MNHNY and CDR2 SVGAGI (reference sequence). The CDR3 contains 13 residues. Trimming took 5 bases from V and 2 from J; bases not matched to a gene: 0. The CDR3 spells CASSDRGQETQYF. The CDR3 nucleotides are TGTGCCAGCAGTGACAGGGGGCAAGAGACCCAGTACTTC.

This clonotype turned up a few times. This rearrangement joins TRBV20-1 to TRBJ2-1; maybe TRBD2 (6 bases). Between the trimmed V and J ends, which lost 2 bases and 2 bases, there was a span of 16 bases. Germline V gene data show CDR1 as DFQATT and CDR2 as SNEGSKA (reference sequence). The CDR3 covers 16 residues. CDR3 in DNA: TGCAGTGCTAGATTAACCGGGACTCAAACCTACAATGAGCAGTTCTTC. It translates to CSARLTGTQTYNEQFF.

This clonotype has a handful of counts. The rearrangement joins TRBV20-1 to TRBJ2-3; 14 nucleotides agree with TRBD2. Trimming took 6 bases from V and 4 from J; bases not matched to a gene: 6. The CDR3 loop spans 15 amino acids. CDR1 DFQATT and CDR2 SNEGSKA come from the germline V gene (reference sequence). The CDR3 DNA reads TGCAGTGCGCATAAGGGACTAGCGGGGGCAGATACGCAGTATTTT. As protein: CSAHKGLAGADTQYF.

V gene TRBV29-1 combines with J gene TRBJ2-1; D gene unclear. Trimming took off 3 bases at V and 0 bases at J, with 9 bases between the two ends. CDR3 size: 14 residues. Germline V gene sequence: CDR1 SQVTM, CDR2 ANQGSEA. CDR3 bases: TGCAGCGTTGAGGGCCGTAGCTCCTACAATGAGCAGTTCTTC. This codes for CSVEGRSSYNEQFF.

The sample holds many counts of this clonotype. This sequence joins TRBV5-6 and TRBJ2-7; 8 positions match TRBD1. With V trimmed by 4 bases and J by 3 bases, 6 bases remained unmatched. The CDR3 has 14 amino acids. From germline, CDR1 is SGHDT and CDR2 YYEEEE. The CDR3: CASSVGQGLYEQYF. Written as DNA, the CDR3 is TGTGCCAGCAGCGTCGGACAGGGCCTCTACGAGCAGTACTTC.

This clonotype has only a few counts. V is TRBV4-3 and J is TRBJ2-2; 8 bases align to TRBD2. CDR3 length equals 17 residues. The germline gives CDR1 LGHNA, CDR2 YSLEER. Trimming cost V 1 base and J 4 bases; bases outside gene matches: 8. The CDR3 DNA follows: TGCGCCAGCAGCCAAGTTGCCAGCGGGAGTCGCACCGGGGAGCTGTTTTTT. Protein: CASSQVASGSRTGELFF.

The J gene is TRBJ1-6, the V gene TRBV6-5, with D unclear. The V and J ends lost 7 bases and 9 bases respectively, with 19 bases between them. CDR3 size: 15 residues. Germline V gene data show CDR1 as MNHEY and CDR2 as SVGAGI. The CDR3 spells CASTQAGGVGSPLHF. The CDR3 DNA follows: TGTGCCAGCACCCAGGCCGGAGGAGTTGGTTCACCCCTCCACTTT.

The V and J genes are TRBV29-1 and TRBJ2-7; the D call may be TRBD1 or TRBD2 (5 bases each). V was pared by 7 bases and J by 1 base, with 11 bases between. Germline V gene sequence: CDR1 SQVTM, CDR2 ANQGSEA. The CDR3 totals 12 residues. The CDR3 coding sequence is TGCAGCGCCCGGGACGGTTCCTACGAGCAGTACTTC. Its translation: CSARDGSYEQYF.

The chain has TRBV2 and TRBJ2-7; tentatively, D is TRBD1 or TRBD2 (6 bases each). CDR1 is SNHLY, CDR2 FYNNEI, per germline. V was trimmed by 6 bases and J by 6 bases, leaving 12 bases between them. This CDR3 is 12 amino acids long. CDR3 DNA sequence: TGTGCCAGCAGCCAAGGGGGGTTCGAGCAGTACTTC. Translating it yields CASSQGGFEQYF.

This clonotype was seen a handful of times. The gene calls are TRBV5-1 and TRBJ1-2; 8 bases line up with TRBD1. The CDR3 spans 14 residues. J lost 2 bases, V lost 2 bases, and 2 bases had no gene match. Germline loops: CDR1 SGHRS, CDR2 YFSETQ. In DNA, the CDR3 is TGCGCCAGCAGCTTACAGGGGGAGAACTATGGCTACACCTTC. Its translation is CASSLQGENYGYTF.

This clonotype was detected only a few times. The chain couples TRBV12-3 or TRBV12-4 to TRBJ2-5; D perhaps matches TRBD2 (6 bases). This CDR3 region has 16 residues. Trimming left V 1 base short and J 2 bases short, with 14 bases between. In DNA, the CDR3 is TGTGCCAGCAGTTTAGGGGGGGTAGGCCGACAAGAGACCCAGTACTTC. Protein product: CASSLGGVGRQETQYF.

This rearrangement joins TRBV4-1 to TRBJ2-4; D is unclear. From germline, CDR1 is MGHRA and CDR2 YSYEKL. CDR3 size: 14 residues. V lost 4 bases, J lost 5 bases, and 12 bases lay in between. DNA for the CDR3: TGCGCCAGCAGCCTCAGGCTCTCTGAAAACATTCAGTACTTC. Translating it yields CASSLRLSENIQYF.

The V call is TRBV6-6, the J call TRBJ1-1, with no clear D. The V end lost 2 bases, the J end lost 4 bases, and 8 bases lay between the germline ends. This CDR3 region has 13 residues. Germline V gene sequence: CDR1 MNHNY, CDR2 SVGAGI (reference sequence). The CDR3 sequence is CASSYAPGTEAFF. DNA for the CDR3: TGTGCCAGCAGTTACGCCCCGGGCACTGAAGCTTTCTTT.